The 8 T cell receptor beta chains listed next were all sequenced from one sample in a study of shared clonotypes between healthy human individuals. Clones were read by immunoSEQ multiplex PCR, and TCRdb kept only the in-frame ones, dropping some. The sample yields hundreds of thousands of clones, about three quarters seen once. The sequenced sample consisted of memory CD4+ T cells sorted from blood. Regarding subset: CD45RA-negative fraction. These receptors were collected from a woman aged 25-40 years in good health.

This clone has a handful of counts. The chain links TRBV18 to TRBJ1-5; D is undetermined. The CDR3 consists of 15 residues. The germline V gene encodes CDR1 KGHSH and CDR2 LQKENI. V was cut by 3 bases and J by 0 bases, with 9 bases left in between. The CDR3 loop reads CASSPRQSSNQPQHF. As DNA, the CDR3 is TGTGCCAGCTCACCCAGGCAGAGTAGCAATCAGCCCCAGCATTTT.

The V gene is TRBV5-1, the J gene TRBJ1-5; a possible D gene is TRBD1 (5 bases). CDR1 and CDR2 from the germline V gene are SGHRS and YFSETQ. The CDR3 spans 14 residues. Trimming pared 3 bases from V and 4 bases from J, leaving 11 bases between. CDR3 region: CASSSGTENQPQHF. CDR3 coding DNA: TGCGCCAGCAGCTCCGGGACGGAGAATCAGCCCCAGCATTTT. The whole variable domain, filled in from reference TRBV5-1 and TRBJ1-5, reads KAGVTQTPRYLIKTRGQQVTLSCSPISGHRSVSWYQQTPGQGLQFLFEYFSETQRNKGNFPGRFSGRQFSNSRSEMNVSTLELGDSALYLCASSSGTENQPQHFGDGTRLSIL.

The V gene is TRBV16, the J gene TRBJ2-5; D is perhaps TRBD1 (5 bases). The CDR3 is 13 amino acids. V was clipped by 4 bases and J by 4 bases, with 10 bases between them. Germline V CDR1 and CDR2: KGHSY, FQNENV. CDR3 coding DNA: TGTGCCAGCAGCCGGGGCTCGAGAGAGACCCAGTACTTC. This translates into CASSRGSRETQYF. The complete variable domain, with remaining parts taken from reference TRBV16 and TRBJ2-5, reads GEEVAQTPKHLVRGEGQKAKLYCAPIKGHSYVFWYQQVLKNEFKFLISFQNENVFDETGMPKERFSAKCLPNSPCSLEIQATKLEDSAVYFCASSRGSRETQYFGPGTRLLVL.

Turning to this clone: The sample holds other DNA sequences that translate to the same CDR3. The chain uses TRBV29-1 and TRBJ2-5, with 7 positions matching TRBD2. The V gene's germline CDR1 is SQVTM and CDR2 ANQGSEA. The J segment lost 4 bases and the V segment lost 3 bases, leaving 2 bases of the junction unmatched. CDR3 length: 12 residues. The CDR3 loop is CSVDRGRETQYF. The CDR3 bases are TGCAGCGTTGATCGCGGGAGAGAGACCCAGTACTTC. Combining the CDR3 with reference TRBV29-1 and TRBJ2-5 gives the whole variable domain SAVISQKPSRDICQRGTSLTIQCQVDSQVTMMFWYRQQPGQSLTLIATANQGSEATYESGFVIDKFPISRPNLTFSTLTVSNMSPEDSSIYLCSVDRGRETQYFGPGTRLLVL.

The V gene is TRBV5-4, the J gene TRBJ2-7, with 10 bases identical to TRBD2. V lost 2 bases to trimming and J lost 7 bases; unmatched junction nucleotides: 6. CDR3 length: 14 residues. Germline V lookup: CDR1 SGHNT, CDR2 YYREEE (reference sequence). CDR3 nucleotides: TGTGCCAGCAGCTTTAGCGGGAGGAGTAGTGAGCAGTACTTC. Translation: CASSFSGRSSEQYF.

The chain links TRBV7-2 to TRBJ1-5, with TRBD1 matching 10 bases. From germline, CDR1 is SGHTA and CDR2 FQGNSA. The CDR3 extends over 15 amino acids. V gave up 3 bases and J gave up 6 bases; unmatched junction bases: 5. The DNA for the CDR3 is TGTGCCAGCAGCTTTGCGACAGGGGGCATTCAGCCCCAGCATTTT. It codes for CASSFATGGIQPQHF.

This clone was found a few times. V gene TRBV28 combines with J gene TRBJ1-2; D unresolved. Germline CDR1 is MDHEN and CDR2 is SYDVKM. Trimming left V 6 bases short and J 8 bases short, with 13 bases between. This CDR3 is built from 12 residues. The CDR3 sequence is CASRPTGRGYTF. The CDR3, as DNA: TGTGCCAGCAGGCCGACTGGTCGAGGCTACACCTTC.

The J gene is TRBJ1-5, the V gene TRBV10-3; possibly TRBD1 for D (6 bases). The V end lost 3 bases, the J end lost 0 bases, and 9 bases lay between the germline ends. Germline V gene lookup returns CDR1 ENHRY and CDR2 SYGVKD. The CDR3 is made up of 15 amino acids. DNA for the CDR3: TGTGCCATCAGTGATAGACAGGATAGCAATCAGCCCCAGCATTTT. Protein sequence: CAISDRQDSNQPQHF.